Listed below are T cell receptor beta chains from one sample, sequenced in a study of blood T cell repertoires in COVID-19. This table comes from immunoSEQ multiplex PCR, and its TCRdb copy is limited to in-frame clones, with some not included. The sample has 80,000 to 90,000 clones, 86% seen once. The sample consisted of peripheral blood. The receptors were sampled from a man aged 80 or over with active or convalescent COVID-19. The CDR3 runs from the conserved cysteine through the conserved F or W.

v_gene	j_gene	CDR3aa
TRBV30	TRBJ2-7	CAWSVQFQQYF
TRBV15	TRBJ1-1	CATSRSGSRGRAEAFF
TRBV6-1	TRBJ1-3	CASSEGQGFSFGNTIYF
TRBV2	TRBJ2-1	CASSGVRSYNEQFF
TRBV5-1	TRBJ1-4	CASSPRQGEVKLFF
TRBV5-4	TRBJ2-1	CASSLSGGSYEQFF
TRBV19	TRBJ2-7	CASSISGGGYYEQYF
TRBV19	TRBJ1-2	CASKGTANYGYTF
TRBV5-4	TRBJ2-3	CAIPLGEGLSTDTQYF
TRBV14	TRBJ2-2	CASSQDAGDPGELFF
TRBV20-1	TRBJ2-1	CSARTRGEQFF
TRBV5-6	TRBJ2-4	CASSLAKSGDIQYF
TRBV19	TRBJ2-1	CASSMTSRGRGEQFF
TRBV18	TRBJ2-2	CASSPIPGNLKNTGELFF
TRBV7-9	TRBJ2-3	CASSLDRLPDTQYF
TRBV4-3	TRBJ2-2	CASSQDEVPGGELFF
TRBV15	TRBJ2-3	CATSRGLAGASTDTQYF
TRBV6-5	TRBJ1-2	CASSKQGSPYGYTF
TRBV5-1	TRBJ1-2	CASSRDSWVGYTF
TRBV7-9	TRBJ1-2	CASSSVPSPSNYGYTF
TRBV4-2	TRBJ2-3	CASSQDGGGRAQSTDTQYF
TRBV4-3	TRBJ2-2	CASSQVPPPSPGELFF
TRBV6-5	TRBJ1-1	CASSRDRMNTEAFF
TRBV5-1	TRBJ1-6	CASSSEGQGPYNSPLHF
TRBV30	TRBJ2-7	CAWSPRVFGEQYF
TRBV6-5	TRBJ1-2	CASSRTGGLGDTF
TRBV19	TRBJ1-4	CASSNSGLGEKLFF
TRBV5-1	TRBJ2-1	CASSLGGTSGAAYNEQFF
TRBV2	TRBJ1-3	CASSVRGSGNTIYF
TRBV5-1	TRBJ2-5	CASSLGAGQAYQETQYF
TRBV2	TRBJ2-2	CASTSSRTANTGELFF
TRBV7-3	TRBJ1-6	CASSLSRESSPLHF
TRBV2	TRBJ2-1	CASNQGWGEQFF
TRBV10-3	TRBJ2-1	CAIRELAGGPYEQFF
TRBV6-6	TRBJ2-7	CASRMQGRDEQYF
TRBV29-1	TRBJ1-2	CSAPSGDGYTF
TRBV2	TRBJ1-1	CASSITKLSRPTEAFF
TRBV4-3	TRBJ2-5	CASSQGWTSQETQYF
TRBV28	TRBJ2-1	CARRLVFGCHEQFF
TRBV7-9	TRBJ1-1	CASSLASHIRAFF
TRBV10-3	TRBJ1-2	CAISGFGTAYGYTF
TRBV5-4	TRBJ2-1	CASSLGSGAYNEQFF
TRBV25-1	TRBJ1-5	CASSEGTGFDQPQHF
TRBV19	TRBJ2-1	CASSTLQGARVNEQFF
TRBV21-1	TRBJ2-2	CASSKAASGTGELFF
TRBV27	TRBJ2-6	CASSQLTGTGAAGANVLTF
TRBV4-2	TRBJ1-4	CASSQEGGEEKLFF
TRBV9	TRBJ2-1	CASSVSPYRGEQFF
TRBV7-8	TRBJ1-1	CASSGGQVNTEAFF
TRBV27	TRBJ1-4	CASSLRPGGRTNEKLFF
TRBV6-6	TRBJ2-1	CASRAGTGGNEQFF
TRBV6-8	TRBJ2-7	CASTSWGRLAGEHYEQYF
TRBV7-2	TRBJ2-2	CASSLEFSGSGTGELFF
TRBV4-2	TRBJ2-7	CASSLSTAGGNYEQYF